This T cell receptor (beta chain) is from a study of cytomegalovirus exposure and HLA in healthy donors. Germline trimming cut 0 bases from V and 6 bases from J; bases unmatched to any gene: 4. The CDR3 sequence is 15 residues long. Germline CDR1 SGHRS, CDR2 YFSETQ. About this clone: Its antigen is unknown.

The PCR used 60 Vbeta and 13 Jbeta primers. TCRdb keeps only in-frame clones here, not all; method: immunoSEQ multiplex PCR. Of 200,000 to 250,000 clones in the sample, 80% to 90% were seen once. Findings and limits, study-wide: In most subjects, TCR beta sequences reportedly gave accurate predictions of HLA-A and HLA-B alleles.

This clonotype was sampled from a man between 25 and 39 years old in good health and CMV-seronegative. The V gene is TRBV5-1, the J gene TRBJ1-4; the match to TRBD1 covers 8 bases. The sequenced material came from PBMCs. The CDR3 DNA sequence: TGCGCCAGCAGCTTGGTGGGACAGGCATATGAAAAACTGTTTTTT. Its protein product is CASSLVGQAYEKLFF.